This T cell receptor beta chain was found in a study of blood T cell repertoires in COVID-19. Study-level information: Spain, Italy and the United States supplied samples that represented acute and convalescent COVID-19. PBMCs, B-cell-depleted T cells, or T cells provided the cDNA or gDNA that made up the material.

This clone was observed a handful of times. Germline assignment: CDR1 MNHEY and CDR2 SVGEGT. The CDR3 length is 14 residues. Trimming took 2 bases from V and 4 from J, leaving 9 bases between them. Per the original methods: From reference gene primer amplification, estimates of nucleated cell counts were derived. The repertoire was sequenced with immunoSEQ multiplex PCR; TCRdb's copy has only in-frame clones and lacks some. The V and J calls and the clone size are those of that table, but D and trimming were determined from the DNA. Of over 250,000 clones listed, 88% were seen once; the top ten hold roughly 4%.

The chain employs TRBV6-2 or TRBV6-3 and TRBJ1-3; TRBD1 is a possible D gene (6 bases). The source is a man in his 60s who had recovered from COVID-19. Sequences were obtained from peripheral blood. The chain's CDR3 is CASSYRDRGNTIYF. The CDR3 bases are TGTGCCAGCAGTTACCGAGACAGGGGAAACACCATATATTTT.